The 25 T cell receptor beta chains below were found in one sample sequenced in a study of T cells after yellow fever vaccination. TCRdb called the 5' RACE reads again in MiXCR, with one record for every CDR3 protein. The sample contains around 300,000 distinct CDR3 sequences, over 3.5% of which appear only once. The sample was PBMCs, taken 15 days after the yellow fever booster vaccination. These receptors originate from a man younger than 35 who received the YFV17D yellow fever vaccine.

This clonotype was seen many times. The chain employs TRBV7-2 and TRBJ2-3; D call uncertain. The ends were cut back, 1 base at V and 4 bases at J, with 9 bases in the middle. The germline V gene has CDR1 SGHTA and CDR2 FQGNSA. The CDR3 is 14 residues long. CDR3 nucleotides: TGTGCCAGCAGCTTAGTAGTAGGACCAGATACGCAGTATTTT. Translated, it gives CASSLVVGPDTQYF.

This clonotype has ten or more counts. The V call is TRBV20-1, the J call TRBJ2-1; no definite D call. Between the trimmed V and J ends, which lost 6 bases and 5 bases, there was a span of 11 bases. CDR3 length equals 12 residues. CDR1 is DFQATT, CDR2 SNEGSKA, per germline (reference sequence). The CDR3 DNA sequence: TGCAGTGCGACCGTCCAGAACAATGAGCAGTTCTTC. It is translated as CSATVQNNEQFF.

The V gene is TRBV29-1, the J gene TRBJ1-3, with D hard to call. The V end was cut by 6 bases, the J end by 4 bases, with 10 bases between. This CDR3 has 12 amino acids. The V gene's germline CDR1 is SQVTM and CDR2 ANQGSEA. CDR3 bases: TGCAGCGTCTCCTCAGGCGGAAACACCATATATTTT. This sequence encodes CSVSSGGNTIYF.

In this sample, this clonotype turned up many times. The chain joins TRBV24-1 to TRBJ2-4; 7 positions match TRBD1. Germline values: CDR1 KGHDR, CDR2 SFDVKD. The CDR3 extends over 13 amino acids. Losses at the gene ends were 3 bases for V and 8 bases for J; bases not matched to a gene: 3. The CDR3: CATSDRQGDIQYF. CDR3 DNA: TGTGCCACCAGTGATCGACAGGGAGACATTCAGTACTTC.

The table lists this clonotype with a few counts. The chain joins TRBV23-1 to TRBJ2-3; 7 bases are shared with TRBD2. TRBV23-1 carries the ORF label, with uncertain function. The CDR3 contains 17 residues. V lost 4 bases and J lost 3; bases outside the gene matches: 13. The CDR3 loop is CASSRHQGGGGTDTQYF. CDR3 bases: TGCGCCAGCAGTCGTCACCAGGGTGGGGGGGGTACAGATACGCAGTATTTT.

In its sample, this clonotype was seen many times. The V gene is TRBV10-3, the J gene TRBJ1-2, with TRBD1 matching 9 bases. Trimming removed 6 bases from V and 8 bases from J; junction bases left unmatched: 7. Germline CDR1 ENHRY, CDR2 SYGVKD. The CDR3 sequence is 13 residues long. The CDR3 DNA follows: TGTGCCATCAGGACGAGGACAGGGGACGGCTACACCTTC. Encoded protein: CAIRTRTGDGYTF.

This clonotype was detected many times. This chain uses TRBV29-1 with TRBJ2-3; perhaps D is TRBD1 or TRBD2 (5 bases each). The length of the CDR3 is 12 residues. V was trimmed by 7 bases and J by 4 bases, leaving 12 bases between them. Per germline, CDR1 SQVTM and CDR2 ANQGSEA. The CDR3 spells CSAAGAPDTQYF. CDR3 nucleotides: TGCAGCGCAGCCGGGGCCCCAGATACGCAGTATTTT.

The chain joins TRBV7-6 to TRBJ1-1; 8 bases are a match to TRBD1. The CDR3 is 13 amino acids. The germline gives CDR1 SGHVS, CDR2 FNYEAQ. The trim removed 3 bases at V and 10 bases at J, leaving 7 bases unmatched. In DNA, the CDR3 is TGTGCCAGCAGCTTGGAGACAGGGGAACGAGCTTTCTTT. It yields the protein CASSLETGERAFF. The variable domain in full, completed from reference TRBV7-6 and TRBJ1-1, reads GAGVSQSPRYKVTKRGQDVALRCDPISGHVSLYWYRQALGQGPEFLTYFNYEAQQDKSGLPNDRFSAERPEGSISTLTIQRTEQRDSAMYRCASSLETGERAFFGQGTRLTVV.

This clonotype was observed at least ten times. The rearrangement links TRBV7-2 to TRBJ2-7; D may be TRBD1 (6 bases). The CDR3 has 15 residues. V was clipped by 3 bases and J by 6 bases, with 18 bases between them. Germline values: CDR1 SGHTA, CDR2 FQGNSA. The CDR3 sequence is CASSFSTGQPVEQYF. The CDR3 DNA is TGTGCCAGCAGCTTCTCTACAGGGCAGCCCGTCGAGCAGTACTTC.

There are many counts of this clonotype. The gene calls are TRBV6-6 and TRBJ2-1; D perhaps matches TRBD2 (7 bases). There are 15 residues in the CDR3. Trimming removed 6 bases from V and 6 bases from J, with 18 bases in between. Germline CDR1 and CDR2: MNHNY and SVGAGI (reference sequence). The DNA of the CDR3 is TGTGCCAGCAGGAAGGCGGGGGCTAGGGGCAATGAGCAGTTCTTC. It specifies CASRKAGARGNEQFF.

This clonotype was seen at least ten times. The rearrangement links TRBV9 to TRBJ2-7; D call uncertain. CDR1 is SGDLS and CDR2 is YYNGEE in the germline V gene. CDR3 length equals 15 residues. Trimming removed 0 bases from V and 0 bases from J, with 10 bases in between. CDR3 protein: CASSVGPLSSYEQYF. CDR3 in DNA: TGTGCCAGCAGCGTAGGACCCTTGTCCTCCTACGAGCAGTACTTC. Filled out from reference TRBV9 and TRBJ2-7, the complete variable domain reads DSGVTQTPKHLITATGQRVTLRCSPRSGDLSVYWYQQSLDQGLQFLIQYYNGEERAKGNILERFSAQQFPDLHSELNLSSLELGDSALYFCASSVGPLSSYEQYFGPGTRLTVT.

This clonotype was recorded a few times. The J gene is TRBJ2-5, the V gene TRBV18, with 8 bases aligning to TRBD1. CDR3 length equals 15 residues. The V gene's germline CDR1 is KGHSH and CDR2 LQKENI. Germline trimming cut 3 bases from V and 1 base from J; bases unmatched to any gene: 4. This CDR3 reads CASSPQGALQETQYF. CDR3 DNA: TGTGCCAGCTCACCTCAGGGGGCTCTCCAAGAGACCCAGTACTTC.

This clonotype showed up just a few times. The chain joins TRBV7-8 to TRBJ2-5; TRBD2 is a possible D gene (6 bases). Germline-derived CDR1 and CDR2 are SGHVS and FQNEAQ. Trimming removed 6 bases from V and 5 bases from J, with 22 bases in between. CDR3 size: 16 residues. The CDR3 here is CASSWRRGLSQETQYF. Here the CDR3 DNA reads TGTGCCAGCAGTTGGCGCCGGGGGTTGAGTCAGGAGACCCAGTACTTC.

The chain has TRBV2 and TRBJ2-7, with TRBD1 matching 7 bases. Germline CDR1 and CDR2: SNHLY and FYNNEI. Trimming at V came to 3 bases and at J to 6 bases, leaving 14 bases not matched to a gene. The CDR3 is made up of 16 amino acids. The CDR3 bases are TGTGCCAGCAGTGAGGCTCTCGGGCAGGGGGTTTTCGAGCAGTACTTC. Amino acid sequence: CASSEALGQGVFEQYF.

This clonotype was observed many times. CDR3 coding DNA: TGTGCCAGCAGTTATAGAGGGGGCAGCGGGGAGCTGTTTTTT. Its protein is CASSYRGGSGELFF. V gene TRBV6-5 combines with J gene TRBJ2-2; 7 bases fit TRBD1. The J segment lost 7 bases and the V segment lost 3 bases, leaving 5 bases of the junction unmatched. The V gene's germline CDR1 is MNHEY and CDR2 SVGAGI. This CDR3 has 14 amino acids.

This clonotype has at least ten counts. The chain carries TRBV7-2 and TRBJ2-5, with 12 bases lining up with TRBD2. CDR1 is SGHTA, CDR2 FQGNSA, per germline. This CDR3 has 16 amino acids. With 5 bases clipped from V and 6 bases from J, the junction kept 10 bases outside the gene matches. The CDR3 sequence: CASSPSTSGGVQTQYF. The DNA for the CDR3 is TGTGCCAGCAGCCCATCGACTAGCGGGGGAGTTCAGACCCAGTACTTC.

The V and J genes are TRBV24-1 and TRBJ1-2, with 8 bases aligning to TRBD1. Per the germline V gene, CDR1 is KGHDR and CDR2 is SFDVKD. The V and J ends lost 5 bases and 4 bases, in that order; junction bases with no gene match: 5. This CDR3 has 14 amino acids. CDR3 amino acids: CATSASDRAYGYTF. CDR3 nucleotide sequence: TGTGCCACCAGTGCTTCGGACAGGGCCTATGGCTACACCTTC.

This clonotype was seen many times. The CDR3 loop reads CASSLGGGYEQYV. CDR3 DNA: TGTGCCAGCAGCTTAGGCGGGGGCTACGAGCAGTACGTC. The chain links TRBV11-2 to TRBJ2-7; 7 bases map to TRBD2. Germline CDR1 is SGHAT and CDR2 is FQNNGV. J gave up 3 bases and V 1 base, and 0 bases lay outside the gene matches. There are 13 residues in the CDR3.

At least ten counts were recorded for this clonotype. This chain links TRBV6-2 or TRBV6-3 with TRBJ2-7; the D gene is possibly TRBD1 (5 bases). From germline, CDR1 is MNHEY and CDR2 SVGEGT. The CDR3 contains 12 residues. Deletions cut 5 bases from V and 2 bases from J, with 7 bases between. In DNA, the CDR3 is TGTGCCAGCAGTAGGGGTACCTACGAGCAGTACTTC. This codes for CASSRGTYEQYF.

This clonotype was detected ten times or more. The CDR3 DNA reads TGTGCCAGCAGGGGGGGTGGTGGGCAGTTCTTC. This sequence encodes CASRGGGGQFF. The gene calls are TRBV6-5 and TRBJ2-1, with D possibly being TRBD2 (6 bases). The germline V gene encodes CDR1 MNHEY and CDR2 SVGAGI. The CDR3 is 11 residues long. Trimming cost V 6 bases and J 12 bases, with 12 bases left between them.

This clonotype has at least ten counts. The DNA for the CDR3 is TGTGCCAGCAGCTTGTGGGGAAGGTTTAACACAGATACGCAGTATTTT. This gives the protein CASSLWGRFNTDTQYF. The chain recombines TRBV5-6 with TRBJ2-3; D gene unclear. The CDR3 length is 16 residues. Germline V gene data show CDR1 as SGHDT and CDR2 as YYEEEE. V shed 1 base and J shed 2 bases, with 14 bases lying between them.

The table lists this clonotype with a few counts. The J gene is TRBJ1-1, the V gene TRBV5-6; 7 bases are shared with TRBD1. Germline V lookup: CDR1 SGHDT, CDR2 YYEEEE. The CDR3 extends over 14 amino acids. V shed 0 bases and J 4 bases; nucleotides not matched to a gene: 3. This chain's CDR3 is CASSLEGAATEAFF. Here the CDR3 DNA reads TGTGCCAGCAGCTTGGAGGGGGCGGCCACTGAAGCTTTCTTT.

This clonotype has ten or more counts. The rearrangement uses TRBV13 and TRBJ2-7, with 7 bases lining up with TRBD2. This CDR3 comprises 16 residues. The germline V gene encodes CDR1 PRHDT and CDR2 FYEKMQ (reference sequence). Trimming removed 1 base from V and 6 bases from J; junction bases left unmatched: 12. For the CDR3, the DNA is TGTGCCAGCAGCTTAGCAGCGGGGCCGGGGATCGGCGAGCAGTACTTC. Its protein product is CASSLAAGPGIGEQYF.

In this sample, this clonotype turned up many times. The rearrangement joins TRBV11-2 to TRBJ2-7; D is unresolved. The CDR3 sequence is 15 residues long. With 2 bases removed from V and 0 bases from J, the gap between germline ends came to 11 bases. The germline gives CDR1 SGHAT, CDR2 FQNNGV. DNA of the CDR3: TGTGCCAGCAGCTTAACCCAGGTTAGCTCCTACGAGCAGTACTTC. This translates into CASSLTQVSSYEQYF.

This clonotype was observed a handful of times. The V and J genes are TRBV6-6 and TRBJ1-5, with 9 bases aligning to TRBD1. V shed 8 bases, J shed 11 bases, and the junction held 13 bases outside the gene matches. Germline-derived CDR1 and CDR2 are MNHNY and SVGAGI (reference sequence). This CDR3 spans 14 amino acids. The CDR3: CASAPWTGDYAQHF. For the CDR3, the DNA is TGTGCCAGCGCCCCTTGGACAGGGGATTATGCCCAGCATTTT.